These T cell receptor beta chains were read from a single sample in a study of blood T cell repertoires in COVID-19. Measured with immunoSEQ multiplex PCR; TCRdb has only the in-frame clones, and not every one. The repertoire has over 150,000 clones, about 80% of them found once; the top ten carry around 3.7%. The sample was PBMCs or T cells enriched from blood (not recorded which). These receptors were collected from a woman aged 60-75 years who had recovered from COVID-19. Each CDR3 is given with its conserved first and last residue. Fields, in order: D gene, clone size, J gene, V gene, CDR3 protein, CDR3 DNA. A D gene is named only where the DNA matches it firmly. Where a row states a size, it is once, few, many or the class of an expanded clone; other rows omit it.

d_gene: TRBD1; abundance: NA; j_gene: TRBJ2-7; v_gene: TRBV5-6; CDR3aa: CASSPARDRAYEQYF; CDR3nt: TGTGCCAGCAGCCCCGCCCGGGACAGGGCCTACGAGCAGTACTTC
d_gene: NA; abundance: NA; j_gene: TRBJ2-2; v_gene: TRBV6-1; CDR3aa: CASSGPSGGKTTGELFF; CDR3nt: TGTGCCAGCAGTGGCCCCAGCGGCGGAAAAACCACCGGGGAGCTGTTTTTT
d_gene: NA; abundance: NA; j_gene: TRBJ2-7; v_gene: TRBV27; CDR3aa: CASSFRPGYHEQYF; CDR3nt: TGTGCCAGCAGTTTTCGGCCAGGGTATCACGAGCAGTACTTC
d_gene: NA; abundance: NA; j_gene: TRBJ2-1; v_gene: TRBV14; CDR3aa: CASSHAGRRIGGQFF; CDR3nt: TGTGCCAGCAGCCACGCGGGACGCCGCATCGGCGGGCAGTTCTTC
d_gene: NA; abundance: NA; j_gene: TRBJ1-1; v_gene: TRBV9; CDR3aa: CASSVVTGSTEAFF; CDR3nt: TGTGCCAGCAGCGTAGTAACAGGGAGCACTGAAGCTTTCTTT
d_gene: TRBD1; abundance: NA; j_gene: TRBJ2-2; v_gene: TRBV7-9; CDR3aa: CASSLQGTGELFF; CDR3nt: TGTGCCAGCAGCCTACAGGGGACCGGGGAGCTGTTTTTT
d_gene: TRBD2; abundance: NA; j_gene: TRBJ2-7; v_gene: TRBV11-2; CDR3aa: CASSLYAGGFSWDEQYF; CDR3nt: TGTGCCAGCAGCTTATATGCGGGGGGATTCTCTTGGGACGAGCAGTACTTC
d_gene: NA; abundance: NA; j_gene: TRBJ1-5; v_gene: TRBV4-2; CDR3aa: CASSQGASNQPQHF; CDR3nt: TGTGCCAGCAGCCAAGGGGCCAGCAATCAGCCCCAGCATTTT
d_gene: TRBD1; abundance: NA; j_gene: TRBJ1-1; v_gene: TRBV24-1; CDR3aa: CATSPGQGTEAFF; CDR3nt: TGTGCCACCAGCCCGGGACAGGGCACTGAAGCTTTCTTT
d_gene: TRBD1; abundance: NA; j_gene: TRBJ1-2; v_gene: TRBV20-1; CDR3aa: CSASSPGTGSHGYTF; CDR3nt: TGCAGTGCTAGTAGTCCCGGGACAGGGTCCCATGGCTACACCTTC
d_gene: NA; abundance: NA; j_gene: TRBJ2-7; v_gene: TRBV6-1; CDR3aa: CASSEASQGAYEQYF; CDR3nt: TGTGCCAGCAGTGAAGCAAGTCAAGGAGCCTACGAGCAGTACTTC
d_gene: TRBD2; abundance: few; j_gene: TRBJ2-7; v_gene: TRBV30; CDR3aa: CAWRNPGTSGYEQYF; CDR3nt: TGTGCCTGGAGAAACCCCGGGACTAGCGGTTACGAGCAGTACTTC
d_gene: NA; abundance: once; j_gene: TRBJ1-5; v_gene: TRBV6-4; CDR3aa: CASSDKAARTEFNQPQHF; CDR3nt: TGTGCCAGCAGTGACAAGGCTGCCCGGACAGAGTTCAATCAGCCCCAGCATTTT
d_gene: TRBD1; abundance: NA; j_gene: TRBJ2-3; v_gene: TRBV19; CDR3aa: CASSIAGTGGTDTQYF; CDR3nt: TGTGCCAGTAGTATTGCCGGGACAGGGGGGACAGATACGCAGTATTTT
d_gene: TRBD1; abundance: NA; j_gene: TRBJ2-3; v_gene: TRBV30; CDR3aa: CAWTTGTGVTDTQYF; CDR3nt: TGTGCCTGGACCACCGGGACAGGGGTTACAGATACGCAGTATTTT
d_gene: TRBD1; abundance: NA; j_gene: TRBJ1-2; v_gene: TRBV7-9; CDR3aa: CAGHRPKGADSKGYTF; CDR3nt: TGTGCCGGTCATCGACCTAAGGGGGCCGATTCTAAAGGCTACACCTTC
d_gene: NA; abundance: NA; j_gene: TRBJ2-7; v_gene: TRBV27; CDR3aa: CASSLFSGGSSEQYF; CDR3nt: TGTGCCAGCAGTTTATTTTCCGGAGGGAGTAGCGAGCAGTACTTC
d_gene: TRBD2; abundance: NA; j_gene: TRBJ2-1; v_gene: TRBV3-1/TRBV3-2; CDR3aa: CASSQLRASGGTNEQFF; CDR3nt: TGTGCCAGCAGCCAACTGAGGGCTAGCGGGGGGACTAATGAGCAGTTCTTC
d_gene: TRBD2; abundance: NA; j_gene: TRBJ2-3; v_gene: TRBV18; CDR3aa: CASSRRTSGESTDTQYF; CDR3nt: TGTGCCAGCTCACGCCGGACTAGCGGGGAGTCCACAGATACGCAGTATTTT
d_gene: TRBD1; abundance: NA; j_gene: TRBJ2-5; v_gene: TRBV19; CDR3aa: CASSPPRGHQETQYF; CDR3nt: TGTGCCAGTAGCCCACCCAGGGGGCACCAAGAGACCCAGTACTTC
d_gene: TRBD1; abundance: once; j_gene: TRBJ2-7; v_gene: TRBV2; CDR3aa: CASSTDREGEQYF; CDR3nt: TGTGCCAGCAGTACGGACAGGGAAGGCGAGCAGTACTTC
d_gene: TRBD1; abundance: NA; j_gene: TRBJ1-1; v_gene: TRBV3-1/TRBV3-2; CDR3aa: CASSQGDRMNTEAFF; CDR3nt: TGTGCCAGCAGCCAAGGGGACAGAATGAACACTGAAGCTTTCTTT
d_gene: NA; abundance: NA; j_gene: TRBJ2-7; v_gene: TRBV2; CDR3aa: CASSRPDSSYEQYF; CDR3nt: TGTGCCAGCAGTCGACCGGACAGCTCCTACGAGCAGTACTTC
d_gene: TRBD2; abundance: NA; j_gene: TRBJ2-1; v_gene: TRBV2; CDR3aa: CASSDVAGYNEQFF; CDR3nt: TGTGCCAGCAGTGATGTAGCGGGGTACAATGAGCAGTTCTTC
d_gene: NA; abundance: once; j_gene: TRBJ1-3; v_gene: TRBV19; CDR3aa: CASKRTFSGNTIYF; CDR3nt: TGTGCCAGTAAGCGCACCTTCTCTGGAAACACCATATATTTT
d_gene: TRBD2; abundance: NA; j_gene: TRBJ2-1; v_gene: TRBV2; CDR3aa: CASSQGGDEQFF; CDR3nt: TGTGCCAGCAGTCAGGGAGGGGATGAGCAGTTCTTC
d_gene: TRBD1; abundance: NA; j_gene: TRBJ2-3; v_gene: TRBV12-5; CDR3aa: CASGSAGQGVDTQYF; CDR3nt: TGTGCTAGTGGTTCCGCGGGACAGGGGGTGGATACGCAGTATTTT
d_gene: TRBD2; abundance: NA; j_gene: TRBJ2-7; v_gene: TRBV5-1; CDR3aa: CASSLGAGDSYEQYF; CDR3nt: TGCGCCAGCAGCTTGGGGGCGGGGGATTCCTACGAGCAGTACTTC
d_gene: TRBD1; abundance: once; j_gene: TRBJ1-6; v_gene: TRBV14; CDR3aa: CASSGTGSSPLHF; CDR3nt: TGTGCCAGCAGCGGGACAGGGAGTTCACCCCTCCACTTT